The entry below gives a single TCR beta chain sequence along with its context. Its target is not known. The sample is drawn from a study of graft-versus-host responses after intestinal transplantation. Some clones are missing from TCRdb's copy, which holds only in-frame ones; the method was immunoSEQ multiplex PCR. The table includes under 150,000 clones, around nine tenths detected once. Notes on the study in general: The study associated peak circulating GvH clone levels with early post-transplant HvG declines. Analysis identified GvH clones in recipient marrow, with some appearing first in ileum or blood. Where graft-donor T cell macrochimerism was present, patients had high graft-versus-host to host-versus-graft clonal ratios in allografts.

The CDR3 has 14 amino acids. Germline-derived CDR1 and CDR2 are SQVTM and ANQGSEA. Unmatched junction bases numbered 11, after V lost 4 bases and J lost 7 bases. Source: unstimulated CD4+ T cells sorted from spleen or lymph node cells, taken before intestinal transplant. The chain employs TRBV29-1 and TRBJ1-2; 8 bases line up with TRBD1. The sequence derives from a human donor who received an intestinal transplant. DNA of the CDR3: TGCAGCGTTGCTCCTGGACAGGGTTGGGGTGGCTACACCTTC. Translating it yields CSVAPGQGWGGYTF.